A selection of T cell receptor beta chains follows, all from one sample in a study of T cells after yellow fever vaccination. TCRdb fed the 5' RACE reads into MiXCR, producing one record per CDR3 protein. The table has 300,000 or so distinct CDR3 sequences, roughly 8.4% seen once. Sequencing used PBMCs, obtained around 45 days after the first yellow fever vaccination. These receptors were obtained from a man aged 18 to 29 who received the YFV17D yellow fever vaccine. CDR3s include the opening cysteine and the closing phenylalanine or tryptophan. The order of the fields is V gene, D gene, J gene, clone size, CDR3 DNA, CDR3 protein. D genes are given only for firm matches. Only some rows state a clone size, as once, few, many or a class for expanded clones.

TRBV9	NA	TRBJ1-1	few	TGTGCCAGCACCCGGATAGGGGTGGGAAACACTGAAGCTTTCTTT	CASTRIGVGNTEAFF
TRBV6-2/TRBV6-3	TRBD1	TRBJ2-6	few	TGTGCCAGCAGTCCTCGGACAGGGGAGGTGAAAACTGGGGCCAACGTCCTGACTTTC	CASSPRTGEVKTGANVLTF
TRBV27	NA	TRBJ2-1	few	TGTGCCAGCAGTTCACAGGGTCCCTCCTACAATGAGCAGTTCTTC	CASSSQGPSYNEQFF
TRBV12-3/TRBV12-4	NA	TRBJ1-2	NA	TGTGCCAGCAGTTTCGTCCTTAACTATGGCTACACCTTC	CASSFVLNYGYTF
TRBV6-5	NA	TRBJ2-1	NA	TGTGCCAGCAGTTTGCCGGGGTTCTCGTACAATGAGCAGTTCTTC	CASSLPGFSYNEQFF
TRBV29-1	TRBD1	TRBJ1-1	many	TGCAGCGCCGTACAGGGGGATTTTAACACTGAAGCTTTCTTT	CSAVQGDFNTEAFF
TRBV6-1	NA	TRBJ1-2	few	TGTGCCAGCACCCTGACCGATTTCCGAACCGACGGAAACTATGGCTACACCTTC	CASTLTDFRTDGNYGYTF
TRBV12-3/TRBV12-4	NA	TRBJ1-2	NA	TGTGCCAGCAGTTTGTCGGTCGGGTTTCGGGGCTACACCTTC	CASSLSVGFRGYTF
TRBV28	NA	TRBJ2-1	few	TGTGCCAGCAGTTTTGGAAAATCTTACAATGAGCAGTTCTTC	CASSFGKSYNEQFF
TRBV3-1	NA	TRBJ2-2	few	TGTGCCAGCAGCCGCCTACGGACTCGCACCGGGGAGCTGTTTTTT	CASSRLRTRTGELFF